These 5 T cell receptor beta chains were sequenced from one sample in a study of a mutant IDH1 vaccine in newly diagnosed glioma. Time point indicated: week 23, last vaccination. The content of each vaccine dose was 300 ug of mutant IDH1 20-mer peptide, and topical imiquimod accompanied it. For these receptors, no antigen is known. Measured with immunoSEQ multiplex PCR; TCRdb has only the in-frame clones, and not every one. This sample has around 78,000 clones; approximately 85% occur once, and the top ten carry 2% to 2.5%. Sample: PBMCs, taken from a glioma patient whose treatment included an IDH1 peptide vaccine. The source is a young man with glioma. Some clones in this sample may be carry-over from other donors' samples.

The CDR3 spells CASGIRDTEAFF. CDR3 sequence (DNA): TGTGCCAGCGGAATTCGGGACACTGAAGCTTTCTTT. This sequence joins TRBV28 and TRBJ1-1; D not certain. Trimming took off 8 bases at V and 3 bases at J, with 10 bases between the two ends. The CDR3 contains 12 residues. CDR1 is MDHEN and CDR2 is SYDVKM in the germline V gene. Complete variable domain (other parts from reference TRBV28 and TRBJ1-1): DVKVTQSSRYLVKRTGEKVFLECVQDMDHENMFWYRQDPGLGLRLIYFSYDVKMKEKGDIPEGYSVSREKKERFSLILESASTNQTSMYLCASGIRDTEAFFGQGTRLTVV.

The count of this clone is one. This sequence joins TRBV19 and TRBJ2-3; 7 nucleotides align to TRBD2. V lost 5 bases, J lost 1 base, and 12 bases stayed unmatched. The CDR3 loop spans 17 amino acids. Germline lookup yields CDR1 LNHDA and CDR2 SQIVND (reference sequence). The CDR3 here is CASSYLVESGGTDTQYF. CDR3 bases: TGTGCCAGTAGTTACTTAGTGGAAAGCGGGGGCACAGATACGCAGTATTTT.

This chain joins TRBV7-2 and TRBJ2-1; 8 nucleotides line up with TRBD1. Germline V gives CDR1 SGHTA, CDR2 FQGNSA. This CDR3 has 14 residues. V was clipped by 5 bases and J by 7 bases; unmatched bases: 7. The CDR3 coding sequence is TGTGCCAGCAGCGCGGGACAGGTGGGGAATGAGCAGTTCTTC. Translation: CASSAGQVGNEQFF.

This clone has just one count. V usage is TRBV9 and J usage is TRBJ1-6, with a tentative D call TRBD1 (5 bases). Trimming pared 0 bases from V and 7 bases from J, leaving 11 bases between. CDR1 is SGDLS, CDR2 YYNGEE, per germline. The CDR3 contains 15 residues. The CDR3 is CASSVGGTLNSPLHF. In DNA form, the CDR3 reads TGTGCCAGCAGCGTAGGGGGGACGCTCAATTCACCCCTCCACTTT.

The gene calls are TRBV19 and TRBJ1-4, with D uncertain. Germline V gives CDR1 LNHDA, CDR2 SQIVND (reference sequence). The CDR3 is 13 residues long. Deletions cut 6 bases from V and 4 bases from J, with 9 bases between. CDR3 residues: CASRRALNEKLFF. The CDR3 bases are TGTGCCAGTAGACGGGCCCTTAATGAAAAACTGTTTTTT.